The entry below describes one T cell receptor beta chain. Produced via immunoSEQ multiplex PCR; TCRdb's table is partial and in-frame only. This table holds approximately 190,000 clones, about 80% found once. The record originates from a study of blood T cell repertoires in COVID-19. Study-wide context: There were acute and convalescent COVID-19 samples, and they came from the United States, Italy and Spain. Sample material is recorded as cDNA or gDNA derived from T cells, B-cell-depleted T cells, or PBMCs.

Looked up from germline, CDR1 is SGHTA and CDR2 is FQGNSA. J gave up 0 bases and V 3 bases, and 7 bases lay outside the gene matches. This CDR3 contains 17 residues. Seattle researchers signed up patients amid active infection and tracked them longitudinally. Sequenced input: peripheral blood. This TCR derives from a woman aged 55-70 years with COVID-19, enrolled during active disease. The genes are TRBV7-2 and TRBJ2-1, with 8 bases lining up with TRBD1. The CDR3 reads CASSLGGQAGSYNEQFF. CDR3 DNA sequence: TGTGCCAGCAGCTTGGGGGGACAGGCCGGCTCCTACAATGAGCAGTTCTTC. Supplemented by reference TRBV7-2 and TRBJ2-1, the full variable domain reads GAGVSQSPSNKVTEKGKDVELRCDPISGHTALYWYRQSLGQGLEFLIYFQGNSAPDKSGLPSDRFSAERTGGSVSTLTIQRTQQEDSAVYLCASSLGGQAGSYNEQFFGPGTRLTVL.